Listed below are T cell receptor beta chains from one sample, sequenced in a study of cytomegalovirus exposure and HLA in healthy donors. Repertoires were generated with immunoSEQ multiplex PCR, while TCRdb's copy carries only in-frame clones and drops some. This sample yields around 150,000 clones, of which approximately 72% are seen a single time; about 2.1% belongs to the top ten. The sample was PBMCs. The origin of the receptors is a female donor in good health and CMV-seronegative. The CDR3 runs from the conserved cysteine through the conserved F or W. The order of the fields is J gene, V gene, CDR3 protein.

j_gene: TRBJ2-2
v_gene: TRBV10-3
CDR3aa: CAIAGGGNTGELFF

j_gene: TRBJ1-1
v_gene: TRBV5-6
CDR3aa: CASSWDRNTEAFF

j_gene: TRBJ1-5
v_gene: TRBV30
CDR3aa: CAMGGFNQPQHF

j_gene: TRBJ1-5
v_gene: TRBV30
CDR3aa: CAWSVGREGQPQHF

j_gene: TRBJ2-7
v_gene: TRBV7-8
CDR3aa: CASSYGQARGYEQYF

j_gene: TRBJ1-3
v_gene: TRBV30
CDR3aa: CAWRSRARSGNTIYF

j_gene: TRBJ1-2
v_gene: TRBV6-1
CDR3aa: CASSQGQDYGYTF

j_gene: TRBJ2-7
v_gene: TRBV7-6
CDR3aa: CASSLVGGSLYEQYF

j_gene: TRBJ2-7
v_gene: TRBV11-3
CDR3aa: CASSFGTGSSYEQYF

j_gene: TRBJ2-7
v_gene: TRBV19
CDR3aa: CASSPGGSLSYEQYF

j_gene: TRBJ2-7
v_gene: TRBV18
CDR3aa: CASSPATGTYEQYF

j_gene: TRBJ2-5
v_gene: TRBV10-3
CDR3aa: CAITGDQETQYF

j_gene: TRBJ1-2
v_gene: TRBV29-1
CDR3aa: CSVQTGDYGYTF

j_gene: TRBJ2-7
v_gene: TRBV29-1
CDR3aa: CSVKGQPYEQYF

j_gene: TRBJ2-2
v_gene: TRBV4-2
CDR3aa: CASSFTGTETGELFF

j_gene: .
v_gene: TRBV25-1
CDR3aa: CASGDPGQGFYEQYF

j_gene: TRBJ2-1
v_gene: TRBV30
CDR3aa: CACSVSYNEQFF

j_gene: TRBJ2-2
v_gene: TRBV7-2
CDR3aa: CASSPRTGPTGELFF

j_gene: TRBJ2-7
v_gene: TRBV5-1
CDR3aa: CASSFGLAGGGLDEQYF

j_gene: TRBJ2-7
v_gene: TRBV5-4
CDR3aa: CASRVDSGSIEQYF

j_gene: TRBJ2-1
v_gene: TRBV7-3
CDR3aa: CASNPGEGAYNEQFF

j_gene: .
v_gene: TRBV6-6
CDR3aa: CASSYSTGTGYEQYF

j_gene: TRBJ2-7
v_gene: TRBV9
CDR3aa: CASSVGSGRAYEQYF

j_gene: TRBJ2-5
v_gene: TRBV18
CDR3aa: CASSPQGAETQYF

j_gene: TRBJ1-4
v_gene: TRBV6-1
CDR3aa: CASSEKGRGGQSNEKLFF

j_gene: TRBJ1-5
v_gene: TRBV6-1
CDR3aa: CASSEALGRGNHQPQHF

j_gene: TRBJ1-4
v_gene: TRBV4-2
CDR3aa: CASSQRGGTNEKLFF

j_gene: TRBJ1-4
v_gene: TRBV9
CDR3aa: CASSVAATNEKLFF

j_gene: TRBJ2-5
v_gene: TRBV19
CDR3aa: CASSYAGTSGAETQYF

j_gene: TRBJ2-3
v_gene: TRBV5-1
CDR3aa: CASSGTSRATDTQYF

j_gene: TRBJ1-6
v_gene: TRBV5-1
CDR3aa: CASSGGTGTGNSPLHF

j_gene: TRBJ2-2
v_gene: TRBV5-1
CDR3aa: CASSLVLRGNTGELFF